The T cell receptor beta chain under discussion was sequenced for a study of blood T cell repertoires in COVID-19. Looking at the study overall: T cells, B-cell-depleted T cells, or PBMCs provided the cDNA or gDNA that served as material.

This CDR3 is built from 13 residues. The V end was cut by 8 bases, the J end by 1 base, with 11 bases between. Germline assignment: CDR1 MNHEY and CDR2 SVGAGI. How the authors handled the data: The assay estimated nucleated cells by amplifying reference gene primers. Only in-frame clones appear in the TCRdb table, and some are missing; sequencing was by immunoSEQ multiplex PCR. The DNA was the basis for D and trimming; V, J and clone size are from that table. The sample contains under 200,000 clones, about 85% of which appear only once. This clone was counted only a few times. This clonotype originated in an older man with active or convalescent COVID-19. The J gene is TRBJ1-1, the V gene TRBV6-5; TRBD1 is a possible D gene (5 bases). The sequenced material came from peripheral blood. CDR3 residues: CASGWGSNTEAFF. The CDR3 nucleotides read TGTGCCAGCGGATGGGGCTCGAACACTGAAGCTTTCTTT.